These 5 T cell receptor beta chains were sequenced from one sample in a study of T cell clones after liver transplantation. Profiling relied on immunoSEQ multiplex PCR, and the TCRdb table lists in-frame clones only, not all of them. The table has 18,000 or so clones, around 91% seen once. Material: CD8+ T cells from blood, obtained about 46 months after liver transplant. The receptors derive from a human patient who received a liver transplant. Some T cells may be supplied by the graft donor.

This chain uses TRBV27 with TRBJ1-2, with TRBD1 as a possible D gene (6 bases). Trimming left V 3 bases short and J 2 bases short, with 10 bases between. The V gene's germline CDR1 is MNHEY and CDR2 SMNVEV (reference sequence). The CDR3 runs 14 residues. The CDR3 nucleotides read TGTGCCAGCAGTTTGCAGGGGATAAACTATGGCTACACCTTC. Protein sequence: CASSLQGINYGYTF.

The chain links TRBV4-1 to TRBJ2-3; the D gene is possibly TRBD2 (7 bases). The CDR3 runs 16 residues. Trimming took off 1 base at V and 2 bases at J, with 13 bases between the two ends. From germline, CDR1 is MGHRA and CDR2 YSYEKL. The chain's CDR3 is CASSQAGGPPTDTQYF. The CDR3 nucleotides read TGCGCCAGCAGCCAAGCGGGGGGCCCTCCCACAGATACGCAGTATTTT.

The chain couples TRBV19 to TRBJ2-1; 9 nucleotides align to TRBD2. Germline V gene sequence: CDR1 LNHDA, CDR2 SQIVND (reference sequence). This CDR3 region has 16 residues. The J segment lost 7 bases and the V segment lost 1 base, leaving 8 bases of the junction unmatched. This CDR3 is CASSIGWLAGNNEQFF. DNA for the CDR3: TGTGCCAGTAGTATAGGTTGGCTAGCGGGAAATAATGAGCAGTTCTTC.

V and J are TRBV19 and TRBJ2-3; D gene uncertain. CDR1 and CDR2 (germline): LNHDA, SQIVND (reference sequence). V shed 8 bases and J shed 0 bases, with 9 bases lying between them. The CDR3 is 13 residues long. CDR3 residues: CASGPGSTDTQYF. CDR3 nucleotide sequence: TGTGCCAGTGGTCCAGGTAGCACAGATACGCAGTATTTT. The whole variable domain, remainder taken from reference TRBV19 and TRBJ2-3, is DGGITQSPKYLFRKEGQNVTLSCEQNLNHDAMYWYRQDPGQGLRLIYYSQIVNDFQKGDIAEGYSVSREKKESFPLTVTSAQKNPTAFYLCASGPGSTDTQYFGPGTRLTVL.

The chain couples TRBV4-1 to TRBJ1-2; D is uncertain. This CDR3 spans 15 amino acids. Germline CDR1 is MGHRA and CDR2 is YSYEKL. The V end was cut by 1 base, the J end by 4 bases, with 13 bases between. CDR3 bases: TGCGCCAGCAGCCAAGCCTCCGGGGATTCCTATGGCTACACCTTC. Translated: CASSQASGDSYGYTF.